This T cell receptor (beta chain) was sequenced during a study of T cells in localized non-small cell lung cancer. Findings of the study overall: Multi-region tumor sequencing was not done, so intratumor heterogeneity could not be excluded.

Sequencing was performed with immunoSEQ multiplex PCR; in TCRdb, only in-frame clones are kept and a portion is missing. This sample has tens of thousands of clones, with 93% found just once. Remarks on this clone: As yet, its antigen is unknown.

This material consisted of peripheral blood, taken before any cancer treatment. The clonotype was recovered from a female donor aged 60 or older with stage I lung adenocarcinoma.

The CDR3 is CASSGALALHF. The DNA of the CDR3 is TGTGCCAGCAGCGGGGCGTTGGCCCTCCACTTT. The gene calls are TRBV9 and TRBJ1-6; D is unresolved. The CDR3 is 11 residues long. The germline CDR1 and CDR2 sequences are SGDLS and YYNGEE. The germline V and J ends were trimmed by 3 bases and 14 bases, with 9 bases remaining between them.